This passage covers 6 T cell receptor beta chains from one sample sequenced in a study of blood T cell repertoires in COVID-19. The assay was immunoSEQ multiplex PCR, and TCRdb's table has in-frame clones only and misses some. This table holds 240,000 or so clones, roughly 76% found once. Specimen: peripheral blood. The receptors come from a woman older than 75 with COVID-19, enrolled during active disease.

The V and J genes are TRBV5-1 and TRBJ1-1; D gene unclear. The CDR3 spans 14 residues. V lost 0 bases to trimming and J lost 1 base, with 7 bases between them. Germline CDR1 is SGHRS and CDR2 is YFSETQ. CDR3 amino acids: CASSLAAGNTEAFF. The DNA of the CDR3 is TGCGCCAGCAGCTTGGCCGCAGGGAACACTGAAGCTTTCTTT.

J is TRBJ2-5 and V is TRBV6-2 or TRBV6-3, with a possible D match to TRBD2 (5 bases). V lost 0 bases, J lost 5 bases, and 16 bases lay in between. The CDR3 consists of 16 residues. Germline V gives CDR1 MNHEY, CDR2 SVGEGT. The CDR3 sequence: CASSYSGGPGKETQYF. The CDR3, as DNA: TGTGCCAGCAGTTACTCGGGCGGGCCCGGGAAGGAGACCCAGTACTTC.

The chain employs TRBV5-1 and TRBJ1-3; D unresolved. This CDR3 has 15 residues. V was trimmed by 1 base and J by 0 bases, leaving 8 bases between them. Germline V lookup: CDR1 SGHRS, CDR2 YFSETQ. The CDR3 DNA is TGCGCCAGCAGCTTGTCCGCGGCCTCTGGAAACACCATATATTTT. Residues: CASSLSAASGNTIYF.

The chain combines TRBV5-4 with TRBJ1-2; TRBD1 agrees at 7 bases. V shed 4 bases and J 9 bases; nucleotides not matched to a gene: 12. This CDR3 is built from 14 residues. Germline lookup yields CDR1 SGHNT and CDR2 YYREEE (reference sequence). As DNA, the CDR3 is TGTGCCAGCAGCACCCACGACAGGGTTGGCAGCTACACCTTC. As protein: CASSTHDRVGSYTF.

The chain links TRBV7-3 to TRBJ2-1; 9 positions agree with TRBD2. Losses at the gene ends were 5 bases for V and 6 bases for J; bases not matched to a gene: 5. The V gene's germline CDR1 is SGHTA and CDR2 FQGTGA. This CDR3 is 14 amino acids long. This CDR3 is CASSAGTSPNEQFF. CDR3 sequence (DNA): TGTGCCAGCAGCGCCGGGACTAGCCCCAATGAGCAGTTCTTC. Full variable domain (remainder filled in from reference TRBV7-3 and TRBJ2-1): GAGVSQTPSNKVTEKGKYVELRCDPISGHTALYWYRQSLGQGPEFLIYFQGTGAADDSGLPNDRFFAVRPEGSVSTLKIQRTERGDSAVYLCASSAGTSPNEQFFGPGTRLTVL.

This clone appeared many times. The rearrangement links TRBV6-6 to TRBJ2-7; D call uncertain. CDR1 is MNHNY and CDR2 is SVGAGI in the germline V gene (reference sequence). This CDR3 is built from 11 residues. V was trimmed by 1 base and J by 9 bases, leaving 7 bases between them. CDR3 coding DNA: TGTGCCAGCAGTTACTTTTCTTGGCAGTACTTC. It translates to CASSYFSWQYF.